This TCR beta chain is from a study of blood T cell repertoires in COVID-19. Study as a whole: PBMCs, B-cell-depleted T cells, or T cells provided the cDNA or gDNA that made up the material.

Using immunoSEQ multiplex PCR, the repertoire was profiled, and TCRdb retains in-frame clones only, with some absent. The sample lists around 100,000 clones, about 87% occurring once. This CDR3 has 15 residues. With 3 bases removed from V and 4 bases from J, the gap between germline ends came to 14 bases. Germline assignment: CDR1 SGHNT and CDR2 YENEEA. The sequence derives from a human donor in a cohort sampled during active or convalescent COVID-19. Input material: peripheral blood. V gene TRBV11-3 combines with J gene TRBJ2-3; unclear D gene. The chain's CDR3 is CASSFDDSRADTQYF. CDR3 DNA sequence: TGTGCCAGCAGCTTTGACGATTCCCGGGCAGATACGCAGTATTTT.